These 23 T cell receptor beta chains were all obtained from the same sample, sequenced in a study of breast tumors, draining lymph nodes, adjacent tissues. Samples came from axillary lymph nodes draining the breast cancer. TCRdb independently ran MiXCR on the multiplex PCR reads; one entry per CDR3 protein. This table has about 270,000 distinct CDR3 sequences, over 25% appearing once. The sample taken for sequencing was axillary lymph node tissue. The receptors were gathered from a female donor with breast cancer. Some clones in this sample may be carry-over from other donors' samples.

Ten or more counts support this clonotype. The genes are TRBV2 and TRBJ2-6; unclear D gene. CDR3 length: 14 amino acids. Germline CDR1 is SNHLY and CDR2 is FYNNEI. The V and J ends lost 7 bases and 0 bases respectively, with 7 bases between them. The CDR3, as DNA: TGTGCCAGCATCCAGATCTCTGGGGCCAACGTCCTGACTTTC. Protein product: CASIQISGANVLTF.

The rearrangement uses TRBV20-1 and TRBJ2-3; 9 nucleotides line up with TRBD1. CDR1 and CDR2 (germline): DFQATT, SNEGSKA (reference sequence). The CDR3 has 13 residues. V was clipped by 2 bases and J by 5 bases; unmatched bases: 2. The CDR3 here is CSARSTGGDTQYF. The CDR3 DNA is TGCAGTGCTAGATCGACAGGGGGAGATACGCAGTATTTT.

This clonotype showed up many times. CDR3 nucleotide sequence: TGCAGTGCTAGATCTAGGGGTAGGGAGACCCAGTACTTC. Translation gives CSARSRGRETQYF. The rearrangement joins TRBV20-1 to TRBJ2-5; tentatively, D is TRBD1 (5 bases). Germline lookup yields CDR1 DFQATT and CDR2 SNEGSKA (reference sequence). The CDR3 is 13 amino acids. V gave up 2 bases and J gave up 5 bases, with 12 bases separating them.

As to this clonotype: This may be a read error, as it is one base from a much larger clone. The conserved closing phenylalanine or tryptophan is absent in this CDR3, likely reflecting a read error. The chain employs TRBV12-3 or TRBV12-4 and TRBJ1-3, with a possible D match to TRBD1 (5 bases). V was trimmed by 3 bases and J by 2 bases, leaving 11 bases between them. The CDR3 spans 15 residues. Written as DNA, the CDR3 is TGTGCCAGCAGTTTGTGGGGCAGCCCTGGAAACACCATATATCTT. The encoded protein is CASSLWGSPGNTIYL.

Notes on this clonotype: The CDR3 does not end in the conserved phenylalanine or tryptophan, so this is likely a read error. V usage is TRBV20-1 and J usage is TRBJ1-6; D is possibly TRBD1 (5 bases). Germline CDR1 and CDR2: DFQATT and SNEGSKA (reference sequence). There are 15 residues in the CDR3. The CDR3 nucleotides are TGCACTGCTAGGGTTGGGGCAGGGATAGATTCACCCCTCCACCTT. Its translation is CTARVGAGIDSPLHL.

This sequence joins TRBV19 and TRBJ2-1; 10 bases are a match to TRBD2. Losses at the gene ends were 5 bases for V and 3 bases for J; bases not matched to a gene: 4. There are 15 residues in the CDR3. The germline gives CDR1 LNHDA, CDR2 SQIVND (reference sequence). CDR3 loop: CASSRTSGIYNEQFF. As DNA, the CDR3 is TGTGCCAGTAGTCGAACTAGCGGGATCTACAATGAGCAGTTCTTC.

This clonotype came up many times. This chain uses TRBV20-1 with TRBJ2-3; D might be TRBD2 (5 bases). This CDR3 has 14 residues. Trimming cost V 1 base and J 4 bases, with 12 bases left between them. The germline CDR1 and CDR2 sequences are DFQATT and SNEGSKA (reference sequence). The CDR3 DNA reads TGCAGTGCTAGAGTATCTGAGAGGGCAGATACGCAGTATTTT. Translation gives CSARVSERADTQYF.

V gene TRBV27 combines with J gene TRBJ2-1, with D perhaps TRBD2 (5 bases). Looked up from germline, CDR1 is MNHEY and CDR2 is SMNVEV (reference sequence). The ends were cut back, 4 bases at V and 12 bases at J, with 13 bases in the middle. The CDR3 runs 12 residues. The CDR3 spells CASSSSPLRQFF. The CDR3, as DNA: TGTGCCAGCAGTTCTAGCCCCCTACGGCAGTTCTTC.

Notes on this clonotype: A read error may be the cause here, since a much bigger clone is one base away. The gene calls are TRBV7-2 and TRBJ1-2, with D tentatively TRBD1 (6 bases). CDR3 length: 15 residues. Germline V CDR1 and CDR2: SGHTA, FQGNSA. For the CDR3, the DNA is TGTGCCAGCAGCTTAGGCACAGGGCCTAACTATGGCTACCCCTTC. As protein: CASSLGTGPNYGYPF.

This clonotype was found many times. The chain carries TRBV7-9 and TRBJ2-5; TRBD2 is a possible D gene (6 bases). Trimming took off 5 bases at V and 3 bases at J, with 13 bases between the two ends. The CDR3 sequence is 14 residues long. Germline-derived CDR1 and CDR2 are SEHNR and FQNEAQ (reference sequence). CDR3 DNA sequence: TGTGCCAGCAGCGCGTTGGGCGGGGAAGAGACCCAGTACTTC. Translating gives CASSALGGEETQYF.

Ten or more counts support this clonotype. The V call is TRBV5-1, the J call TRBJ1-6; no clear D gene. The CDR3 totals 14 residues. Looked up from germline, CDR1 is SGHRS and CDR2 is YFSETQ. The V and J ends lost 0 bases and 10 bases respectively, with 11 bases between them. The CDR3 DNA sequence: TGCGCCAGCAGCTTGGGGGTTGAGGGCTCACCCCTCCACTTT. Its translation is CASSLGVEGSPLHF.

The CDR3: CSVRGGPTEAFF. The CDR3 bases are TGCAGCGTTCGGGGGGGGCCCACTGAAGCTTTCTTT. This rearrangement joins TRBV29-1 to TRBJ1-1, with D maybe TRBD1 (6 bases). Germline CDR1 is SQVTM and CDR2 is ANQGSEA. CDR3 length: 12 amino acids. Trimming stripped 5 bases from V and 4 bases from J, with 11 bases between.

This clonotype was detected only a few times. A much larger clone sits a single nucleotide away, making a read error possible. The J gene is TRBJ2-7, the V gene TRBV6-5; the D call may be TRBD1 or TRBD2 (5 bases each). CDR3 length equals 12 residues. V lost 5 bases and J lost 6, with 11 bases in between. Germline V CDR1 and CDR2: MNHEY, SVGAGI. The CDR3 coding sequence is TGTGCCAGCAGTCACGAGGGACGCGAGCAGTACTTC. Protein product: CASSHEGREQYF.

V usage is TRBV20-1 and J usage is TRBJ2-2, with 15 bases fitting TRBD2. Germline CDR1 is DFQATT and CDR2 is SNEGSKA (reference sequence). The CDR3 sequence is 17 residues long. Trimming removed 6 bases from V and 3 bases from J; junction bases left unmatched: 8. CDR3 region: CSARGLAGGKDTGELFF. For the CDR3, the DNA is TGCAGTGCCCGGGGACTAGCGGGAGGCAAGGACACCGGGGAGCTGTTTTTT.

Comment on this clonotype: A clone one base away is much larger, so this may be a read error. The CDR3 reads CSASDMEGAAFEKLFF. The CDR3 coding sequence is TGCAGTGCCTCGGACATGGAGGGGGCCGCTTTCGAAAAACTGTTTTTT. The chain carries TRBV20-1 and TRBJ1-4; 7 bases agree with TRBD1. Trimming removed 6 bases from V and 8 bases from J; junction bases left unmatched: 18. The CDR3 totals 16 residues. Germline CDR1 DFQATT, CDR2 SNEGSKA (reference sequence).

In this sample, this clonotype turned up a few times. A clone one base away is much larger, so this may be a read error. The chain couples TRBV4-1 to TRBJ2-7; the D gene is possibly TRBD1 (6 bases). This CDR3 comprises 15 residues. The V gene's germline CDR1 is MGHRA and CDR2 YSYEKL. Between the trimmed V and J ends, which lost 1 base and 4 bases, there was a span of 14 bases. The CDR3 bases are TGCGCCAGCAGCCAAGCGAAAGGCAGGGGATACGAGCAGTACTTC. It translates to CASSQAKGRGYEQYF.

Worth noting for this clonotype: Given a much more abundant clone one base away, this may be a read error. The CDR3 nucleotides read TGTGCTAGTGATCAACAGGGGGCCAGCGAGCAGTACTTC. This sequence encodes CASDQQGASEQYF. The V and J genes are TRBV12-5 and TRBJ2-7, with 9 nucleotides matching TRBD1. The CDR3 covers 13 residues. The J segment lost 6 bases and the V segment lost 7 bases, leaving 7 bases of the junction unmatched. Per the germline V gene, CDR1 is LGHNT and CDR2 is FRNRAP.

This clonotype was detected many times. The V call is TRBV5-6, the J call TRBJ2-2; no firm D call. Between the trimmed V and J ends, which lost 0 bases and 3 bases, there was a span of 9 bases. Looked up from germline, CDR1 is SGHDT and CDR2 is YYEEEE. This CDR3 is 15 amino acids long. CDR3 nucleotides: TGTGCCAGCAGCTTGGTTGGCTTATACACCGGGGAGCTGTTTTTT. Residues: CASSLVGLYTGELFF. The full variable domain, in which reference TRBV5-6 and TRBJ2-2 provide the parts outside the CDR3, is DAGVTQSPTHLIKTRGQQVTLRCSPKSGHDTVSWYQQALGQGPQFIFQYYEEEERQRGNFPDRFSGHQFPNYSSELNVNALLLGDSALYLCASSLVGLYTGELFFGEGSRLTVL.

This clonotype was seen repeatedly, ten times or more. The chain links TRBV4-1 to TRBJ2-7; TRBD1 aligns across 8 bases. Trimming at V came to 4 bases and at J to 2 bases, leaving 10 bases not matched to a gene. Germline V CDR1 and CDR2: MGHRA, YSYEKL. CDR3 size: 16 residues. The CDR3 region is CASSPAQGQATYEQYF. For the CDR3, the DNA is TGCGCCAGCAGCCCAGCTCAGGGACAGGCTACCTACGAGCAGTACTTC.

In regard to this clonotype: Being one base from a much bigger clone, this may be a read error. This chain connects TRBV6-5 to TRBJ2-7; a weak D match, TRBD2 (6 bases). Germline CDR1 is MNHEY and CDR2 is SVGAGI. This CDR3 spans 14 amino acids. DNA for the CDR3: TGTGCCCGCAGTTACTCGGGGGATGGCTACGAGCAGTACTTC. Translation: CARSYSGDGYEQYF.

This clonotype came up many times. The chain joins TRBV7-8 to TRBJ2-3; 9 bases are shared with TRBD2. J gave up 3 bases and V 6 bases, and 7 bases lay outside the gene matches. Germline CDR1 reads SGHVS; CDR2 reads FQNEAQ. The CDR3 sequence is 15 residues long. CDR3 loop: CASRQAGGPTDTQYF. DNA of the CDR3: TGTGCCAGCAGACAGGCGGGAGGGCCTACAGATACGCAGTATTTT.

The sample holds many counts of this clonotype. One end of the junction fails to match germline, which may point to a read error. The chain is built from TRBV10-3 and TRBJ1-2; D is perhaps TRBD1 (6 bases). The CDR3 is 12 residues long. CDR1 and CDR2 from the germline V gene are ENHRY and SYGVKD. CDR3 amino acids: CATSESGAGYTF. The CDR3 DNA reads TGTGCCACCAGTGAGTCAGGGGCAGGCTACACCTTC.

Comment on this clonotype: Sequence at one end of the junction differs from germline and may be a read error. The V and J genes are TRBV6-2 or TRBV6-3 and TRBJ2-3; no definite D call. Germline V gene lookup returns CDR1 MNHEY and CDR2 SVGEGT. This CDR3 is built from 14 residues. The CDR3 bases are TGTGCCAGCAGTCACTCGACTAGCACAGATACGCAGTATTTT. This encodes CASSHSTSTDTQYF.